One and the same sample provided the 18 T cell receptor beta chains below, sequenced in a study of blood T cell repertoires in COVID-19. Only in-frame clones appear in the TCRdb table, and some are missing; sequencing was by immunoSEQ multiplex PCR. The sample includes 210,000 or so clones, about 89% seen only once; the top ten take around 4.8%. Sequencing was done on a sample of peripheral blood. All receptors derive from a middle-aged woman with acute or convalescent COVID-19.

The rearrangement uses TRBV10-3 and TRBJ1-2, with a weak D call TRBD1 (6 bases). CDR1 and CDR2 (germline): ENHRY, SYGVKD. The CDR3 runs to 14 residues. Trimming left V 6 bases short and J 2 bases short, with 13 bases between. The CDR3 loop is CAISSGTPNYGYTF. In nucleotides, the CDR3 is TGTGCCATCAGCTCCGGGACACCCAACTATGGCTACACCTTC.

This CDR3 reads CAISPQGAGTEAFF. For the CDR3, the DNA is TGTGCCATCAGCCCACAGGGGGCAGGCACTGAAGCTTTCTTT. V is TRBV10-3 and J is TRBJ1-1, with 9 bases aligning to TRBD1. V was pared by 6 bases and J by 4 bases, with 6 bases of the junction left unmatched. The germline gives CDR1 ENHRY, CDR2 SYGVKD. The CDR3 has 14 residues.

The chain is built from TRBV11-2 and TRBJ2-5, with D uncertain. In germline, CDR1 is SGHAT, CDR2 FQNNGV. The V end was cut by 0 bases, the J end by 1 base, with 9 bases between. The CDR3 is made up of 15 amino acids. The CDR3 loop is CASSLELPAQETQYF. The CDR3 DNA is TGTGCCAGCAGCTTAGAACTACCGGCCCAAGAGACCCAGTACTTC. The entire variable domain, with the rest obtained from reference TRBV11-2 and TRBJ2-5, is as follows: EAGVAQSPRYKIIEKRQSVAFWCNPISGHATLYWYQQILGQGPKLLIQFQNNGVVDDSQLPKDRFSAERLKGVDSTLKIQPAKLEDSAVYLCASSLELPAQETQYFGPGTRLLVL.

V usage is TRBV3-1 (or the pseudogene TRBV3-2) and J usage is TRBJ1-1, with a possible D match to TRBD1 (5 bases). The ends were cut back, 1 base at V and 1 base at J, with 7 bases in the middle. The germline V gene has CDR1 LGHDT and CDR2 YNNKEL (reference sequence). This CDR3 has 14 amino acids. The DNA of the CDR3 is TGTGCCAGCAGCCAAGGACAGTCGAACACTGAAGCTTTCTTT. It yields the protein CASSQGQSNTEAFF.

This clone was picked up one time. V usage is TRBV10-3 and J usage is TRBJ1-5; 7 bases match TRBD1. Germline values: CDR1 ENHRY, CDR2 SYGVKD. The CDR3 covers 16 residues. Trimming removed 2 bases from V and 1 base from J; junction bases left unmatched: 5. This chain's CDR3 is CAISERGPTSNQPQHF. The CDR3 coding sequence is TGTGCCATCAGTGAGAGGGGGCCCACGAGCAATCAGCCCCAGCATTTT.

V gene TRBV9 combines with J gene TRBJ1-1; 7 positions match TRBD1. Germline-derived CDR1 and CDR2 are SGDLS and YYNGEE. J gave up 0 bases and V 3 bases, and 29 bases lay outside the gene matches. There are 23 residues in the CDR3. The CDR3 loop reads CASSAPGGNDWDRAYSMNTEAFF. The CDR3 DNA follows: TGTGCCAGCAGCGCGCCCGGCGGGAACGATTGGGACAGAGCCTATTCGATGAACACTGAAGCTTTCTTT.

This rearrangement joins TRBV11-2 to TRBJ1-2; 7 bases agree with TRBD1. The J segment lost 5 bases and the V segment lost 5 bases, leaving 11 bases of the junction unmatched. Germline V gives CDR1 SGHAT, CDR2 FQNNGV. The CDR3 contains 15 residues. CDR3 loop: CASSRAPQGSYGYTF. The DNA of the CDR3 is TGTGCCAGCAGCAGGGCACCACAGGGGAGTTATGGCTACACCTTC.

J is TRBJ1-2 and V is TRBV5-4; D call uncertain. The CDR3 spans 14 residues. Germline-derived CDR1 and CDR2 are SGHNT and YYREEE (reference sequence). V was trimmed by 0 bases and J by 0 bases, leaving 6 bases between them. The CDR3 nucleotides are TGTGCCAGCAGCTTGGAACAGACTAACTATGGCTACACCTTC. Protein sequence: CASSLEQTNYGYTF.

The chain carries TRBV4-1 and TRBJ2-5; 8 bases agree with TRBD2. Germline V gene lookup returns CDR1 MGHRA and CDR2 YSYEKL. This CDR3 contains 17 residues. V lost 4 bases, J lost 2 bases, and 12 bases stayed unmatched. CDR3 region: CASSPSRASGLQETQYF. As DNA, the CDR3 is TGCGCCAGCAGCCCCAGTAGGGCTAGCGGGCTACAAGAGACCCAGTACTTC.

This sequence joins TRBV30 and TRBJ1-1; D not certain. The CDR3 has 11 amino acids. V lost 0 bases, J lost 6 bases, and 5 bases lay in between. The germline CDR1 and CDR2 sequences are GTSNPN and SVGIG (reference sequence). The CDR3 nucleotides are TGTGCCTGGAGTGTAATCGCTGAAGCTTTCTTT. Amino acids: CAWSVIAEAFF.

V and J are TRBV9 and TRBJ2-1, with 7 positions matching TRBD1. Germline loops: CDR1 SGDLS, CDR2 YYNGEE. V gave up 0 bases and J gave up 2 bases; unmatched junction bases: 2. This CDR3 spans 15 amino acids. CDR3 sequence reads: CASSVEGGAYNEQFF. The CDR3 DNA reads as TGTGCCAGCAGCGTAGAAGGGGGCGCCTACAATGAGCAGTTCTTC. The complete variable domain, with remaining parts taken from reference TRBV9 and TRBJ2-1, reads DSGVTQTPKHLITATGQRVTLRCSPRSGDLSVYWYQQSLDQGLQFLIQYYNGEERAKGNILERFSAQQFPDLHSELNLSSLELGDSALYFCASSVEGGAYNEQFFGPGTRLTVL.

The CDR3 loop is CASSEWGLAGTDTQYF. DNA for the CDR3: TGTGCCAGCAGTGAATGGGGGCTAGCGGGCACAGATACGCAGTATTTT. This chain uses TRBV25-1 with TRBJ2-3; a possible D gene is TRBD2 (7 bases). Germline CDR1 MGHDK, CDR2 SYGVNS. This CDR3 is built from 16 residues. V was cut by 1 base and J by 1 base, with 12 bases left in between.

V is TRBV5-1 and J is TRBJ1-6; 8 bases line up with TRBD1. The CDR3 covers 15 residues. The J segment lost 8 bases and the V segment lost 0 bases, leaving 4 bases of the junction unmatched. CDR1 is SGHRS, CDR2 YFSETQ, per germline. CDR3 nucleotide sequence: TGCGCCAGCAGCTTGGGGGACAGGCAATATTCACCCCTCCACTTT. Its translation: CASSLGDRQYSPLHF.

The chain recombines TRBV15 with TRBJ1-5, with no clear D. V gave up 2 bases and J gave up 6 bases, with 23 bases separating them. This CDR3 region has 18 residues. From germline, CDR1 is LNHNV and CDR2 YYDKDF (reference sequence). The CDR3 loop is CATSRPTRPGANRQPQHF. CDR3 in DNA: TGTGCCACCAGCAGACCGACCCGACCCGGAGCTAATCGTCAGCCCCAGCATTTT.

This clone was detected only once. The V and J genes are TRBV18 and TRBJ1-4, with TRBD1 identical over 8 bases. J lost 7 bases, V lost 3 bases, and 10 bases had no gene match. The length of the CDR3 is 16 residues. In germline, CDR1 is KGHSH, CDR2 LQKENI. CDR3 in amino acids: CASSPNQPGQAEKLFF. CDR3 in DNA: TGTGCCAGCTCACCTAACCAACCGGGACAGGCTGAAAAACTGTTTTTT.

The CDR3 here is CASSLEGQGVTEAFF. The CDR3 DNA reads as TGCGCCAGCAGCTTGGAAGGGCAGGGGGTAACTGAAGCTTTCTTT. The rearrangement uses TRBV5-1 and TRBJ1-1; 7 bases align to TRBD1. CDR3 size: 15 residues. Trimming at V came to 0 bases and at J to 5 bases, leaving 7 bases not matched to a gene. Germline CDR1 is SGHRS and CDR2 is YFSETQ. Based on the CDR3 plus reference TRBV5-1 and TRBJ1-1, the full variable domain is KAGVTQTPRYLIKTRGQQVTLSCSPISGHRSVSWYQQTPGQGLQFLFEYFSETQRNKGNFPGRFSGRQFSNSRSEMNVSTLELGDSALYLCASSLEGQGVTEAFFGQGTRLTVV.

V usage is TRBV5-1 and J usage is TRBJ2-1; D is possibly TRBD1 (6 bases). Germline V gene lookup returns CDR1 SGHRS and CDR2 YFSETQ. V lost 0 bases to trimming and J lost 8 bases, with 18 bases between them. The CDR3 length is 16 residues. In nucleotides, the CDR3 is TGCGCCAGCAGCTTGGCACAGGGAAGTGTAGGCGATGAGCAGTTCTTC. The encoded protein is CASSLAQGSVGDEQFF.

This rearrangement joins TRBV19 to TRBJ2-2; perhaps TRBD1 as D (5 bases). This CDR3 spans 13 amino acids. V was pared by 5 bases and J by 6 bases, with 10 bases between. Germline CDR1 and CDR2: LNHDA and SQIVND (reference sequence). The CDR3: CASSVPRAGELFF. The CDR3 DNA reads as TGTGCCAGTAGTGTGCCCAGGGCCGGGGAGCTGTTTTTT.